The 9 T cell receptor beta chains below were found in one sample sequenced in a study of T cell responses to AZD1222 COVID-19 vaccine. Using immunoSEQ multiplex PCR, the repertoire was profiled, and TCRdb retains in-frame clones only, with some absent. This sample has approximately 96,000 clones; around 84% occur once, and the top ten carry 5.6%. The source material was peripheral blood, sampled 28 days after the second AZD1222 dose. These receptors originate from an adult who received the AZD1222 COVID-19 vaccine.

V gene TRBV19 combines with J gene TRBJ2-7; tentative D call: TRBD2 (5 bases). This CDR3 spans 13 amino acids. The germline gives CDR1 LNHDA, CDR2 SQIVND (reference sequence). The germline V and J ends were trimmed by 4 bases and 3 bases, with 10 bases remaining between them. The CDR3 loop is CASSTGEHYEQYF. The CDR3 DNA reads as TGTGCCAGTAGTACCGGGGAGCACTACGAGCAGTACTTC.

The chain recombines TRBV3-1 (or the pseudogene TRBV3-2) with TRBJ1-6; no definite D call. This CDR3 is built from 14 residues. V lost 2 bases, J lost 9 bases, and 11 bases lay in between. Per the germline V gene, CDR1 is LGHDT and CDR2 is YNNKEL (reference sequence). This CDR3 is CASSQSGLGSPLHF. The CDR3 nucleotides read TGTGCCAGCAGCCAAAGCGGACTGGGTTCACCCCTCCACTTT.

The chain is built from TRBV11-2 and TRBJ2-1; D is perhaps TRBD1 or TRBD2 (6 bases each). The CDR3 is 15 residues long. Trimming stripped 5 bases from V and 4 bases from J, with 15 bases between. CDR1 is SGHAT and CDR2 is FQNNGV in the germline V gene. Here the CDR3 reads CASSPGGLLYNEQFF. The CDR3 nucleotides read TGTGCCAGCAGCCCTGGGGGGCTTCTATACAATGAGCAGTTCTTC.

The chain employs TRBV5-1 and TRBJ1-6; 7 nucleotides agree with TRBD1. Per the germline V gene, CDR1 is SGHRS and CDR2 is YFSETQ. This CDR3 has 14 residues. J lost 6 bases, V lost 5 bases, and 5 bases had no gene match. The CDR3 is CASSPGTANSPLHF. The CDR3 DNA sequence: TGCGCCAGCAGTCCCGGGACAGCTAATTCACCCCTCCACTTT. The full variable domain, with the rest looked up from reference TRBV5-1 and TRBJ1-6, is KAGVTQTPRYLIKTRGQQVTLSCSPISGHRSVSWYQQTPGQGLQFLFEYFSETQRNKGNFPGRFSGRQFSNSRSEMNVSTLELGDSALYLCASSPGTANSPLHFGNGTRLTVT.

This clone occurred once. The CDR3 DNA sequence: TGTGCCAGTAGTATAGATCGGCTAGTAGGGCGTTACGAGCAGTACTTC. Encoded protein: CASSIDRLVGRYEQYF. The rearrangement links TRBV19 to TRBJ2-7; unclear D gene. V lost 0 bases, J lost 4 bases, and 16 bases lay in between. Per the germline V gene, CDR1 is LNHDA and CDR2 is SQIVND (reference sequence). This CDR3 is built from 16 residues.

This clone was counted once. The V gene is TRBV5-3, the J gene TRBJ1-2, with D possibly TRBD1 on 5 matching bases. TRBV5-3 is designated an ORF whose function remains uncertain. CDR3 length equals 15 residues. Trimming cost V 4 bases and J 8 bases, with 21 bases left between them. CDR3 region: CARSVGGTAVWGYTF. The DNA for the CDR3 is TGTGCCAGAAGCGTGGGCGGGACGGCGGTCTGGGGCTACACCTTC.

The V gene is TRBV19, the J gene TRBJ2-1; possibly TRBD2 for D (6 bases). The CDR3 length is 16 residues. Germline lookup yields CDR1 LNHDA and CDR2 SQIVND (reference sequence). Trimming took 7 bases from V and 8 from J, leaving 24 bases between them. CDR3 coding DNA: TGTGCCAGTACCAATTCCCGGGACTCTGCTCGGGATGAGCAGTTCTTC. Translation: CASTNSRDSARDEQFF.

This rearrangement joins TRBV28 to TRBJ1-2, with D unresolved. V lost 6 bases and J 8 bases, leaving 13 bases between the germline ends. Germline assignment: CDR1 MDHEN and CDR2 SYDVKM. This CDR3 has 12 residues. CDR3 amino acids: CASSPPGRGYTF. The CDR3 region has the DNA TGTGCCAGCAGCCCCCCTGGCCGGGGCTACACCTTC.

The chain is built from TRBV28 and TRBJ2-7, with 7 bases matching TRBD1. Germline lookup yields CDR1 MDHEN and CDR2 SYDVKM. The V segment lost 6 bases and the J segment 4 bases; nucleotides outside the gene matches: 3. The CDR3 spans 12 residues. The CDR3 DNA follows: TGTGCCAGCAGATTGACAGGGTACGAGCAGTACTTC. It yields the protein CASRLTGYEQYF.